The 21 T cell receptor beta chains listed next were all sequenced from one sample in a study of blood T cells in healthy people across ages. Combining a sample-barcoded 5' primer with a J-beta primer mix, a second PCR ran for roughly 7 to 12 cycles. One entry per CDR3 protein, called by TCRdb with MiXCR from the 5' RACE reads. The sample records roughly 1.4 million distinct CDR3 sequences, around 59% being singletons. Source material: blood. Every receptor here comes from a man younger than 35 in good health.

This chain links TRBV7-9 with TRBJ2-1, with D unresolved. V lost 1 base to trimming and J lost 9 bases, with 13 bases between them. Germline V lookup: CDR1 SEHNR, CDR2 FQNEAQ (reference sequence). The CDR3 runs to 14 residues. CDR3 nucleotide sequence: TGTGCCAGCAGCTTAGTTGAACAACCAGTTGAGCAGTTCTTC. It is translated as CASSLVEQPVEQFF. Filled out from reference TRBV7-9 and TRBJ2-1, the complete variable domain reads DTGVSQNPRHKITKRGQNVTFRCDPISEHNRLYWYRQTLGQGPEFLTYFQNEAQLEKSRLLSDRFSAERPKGSFSTLEIQRTEQGDSAMYLCASSLVEQPVEQFFGPGTRLTVL.

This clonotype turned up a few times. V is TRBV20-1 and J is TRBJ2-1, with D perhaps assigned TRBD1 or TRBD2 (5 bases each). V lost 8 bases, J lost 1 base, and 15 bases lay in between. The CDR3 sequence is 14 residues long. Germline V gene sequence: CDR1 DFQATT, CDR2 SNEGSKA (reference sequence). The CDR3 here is CSFRDQTSYNEQFF. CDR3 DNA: TGCAGTTTTAGGGACCAAACGTCCTACAATGAGCAGTTCTTC.

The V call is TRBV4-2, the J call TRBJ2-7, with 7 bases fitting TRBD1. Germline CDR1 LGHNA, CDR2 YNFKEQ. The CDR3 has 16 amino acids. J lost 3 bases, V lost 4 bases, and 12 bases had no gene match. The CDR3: CASSPPGQEPYYEQYF. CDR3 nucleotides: TGTGCCAGCAGCCCACCCGGACAGGAGCCTTACTACGAGCAGTACTTC.

CDR3 bases: TGCGCCAGCAGCCAAGGCTTAGCGTGGGACAATGAGCAGTTCTTC. Translation: CASSQGLAWDNEQFF. The chain carries TRBV4-1 and TRBJ2-1, with a weak D call TRBD2 (5 bases). V dropped 1 base and J dropped 5 bases, with 12 bases sitting between them. The CDR3 is 15 amino acids. CDR1 and CDR2 (germline): MGHRA, YSYEKL.

The CDR3 coding sequence is TGTGCCAGCAGCCTACCCGGAAGGGAAAAACTGTTTTTT. Protein product: CASSLPGREKLFF. The V and J genes are TRBV3-1 and TRBJ1-4; unclear D gene. This CDR3 spans 13 amino acids. Germline-derived CDR1 and CDR2 are LGHDT and YNNKEL (reference sequence). Trimming removed 4 bases from V and 8 bases from J, with 11 bases in between.

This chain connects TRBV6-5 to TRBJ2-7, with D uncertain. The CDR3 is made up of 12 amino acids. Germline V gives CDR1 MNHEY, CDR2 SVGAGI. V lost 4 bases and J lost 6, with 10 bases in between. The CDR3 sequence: CASSSYKGEQYF. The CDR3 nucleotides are TGTGCCAGCAGTTCCTACAAGGGCGAGCAGTACTTC.

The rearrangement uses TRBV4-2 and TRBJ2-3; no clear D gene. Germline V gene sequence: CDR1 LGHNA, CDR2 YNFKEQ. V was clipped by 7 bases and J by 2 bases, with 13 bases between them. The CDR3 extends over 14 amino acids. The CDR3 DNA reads TGTGCCAGCAACGAAGGGATATCCACAGATACGCAGTATTTT. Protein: CASNEGISTDTQYF.

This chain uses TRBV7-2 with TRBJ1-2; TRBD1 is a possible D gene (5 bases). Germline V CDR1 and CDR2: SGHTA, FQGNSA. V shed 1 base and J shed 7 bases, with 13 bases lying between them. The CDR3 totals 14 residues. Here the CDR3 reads CASSLDRTRGGYTF. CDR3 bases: TGTGCCAGCAGCTTAGACAGAACTAGGGGTGGCTACACCTTC. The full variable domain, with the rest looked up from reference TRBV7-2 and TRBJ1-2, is GAGVSQSPSNKVTEKGKDVELRCDPISGHTALYWYRQSLGQGLEFLIYFQGNSAPDKSGLPSDRFSAERTGGSVSTLTIQRTQQEDSAVYLCASSLDRTRGGYTFGSGTRLTVV.

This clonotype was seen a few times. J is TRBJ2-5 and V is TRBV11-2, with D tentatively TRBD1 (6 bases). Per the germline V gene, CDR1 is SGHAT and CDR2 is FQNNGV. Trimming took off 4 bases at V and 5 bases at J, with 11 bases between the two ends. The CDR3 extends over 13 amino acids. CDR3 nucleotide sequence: TGTGCCAGCAGCTACCAGAGGGGGGAGACCCAGTACTTC. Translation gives CASSYQRGETQYF.

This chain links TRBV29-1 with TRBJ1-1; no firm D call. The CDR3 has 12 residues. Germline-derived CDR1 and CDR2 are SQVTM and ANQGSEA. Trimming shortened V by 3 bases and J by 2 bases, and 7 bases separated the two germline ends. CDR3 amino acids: CSVDGANTEAFF. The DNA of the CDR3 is TGCAGCGTTGATGGAGCAAACACTGAAGCTTTCTTT.

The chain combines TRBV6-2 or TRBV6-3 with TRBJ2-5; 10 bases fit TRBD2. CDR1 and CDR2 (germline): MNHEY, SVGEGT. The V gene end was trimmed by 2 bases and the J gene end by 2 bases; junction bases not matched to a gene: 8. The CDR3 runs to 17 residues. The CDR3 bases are TGTGCCAGCAGTTACGGCACACTAGCGGGGACTCAAGAGACCCAGTACTTC. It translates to CASSYGTLAGTQETQYF.

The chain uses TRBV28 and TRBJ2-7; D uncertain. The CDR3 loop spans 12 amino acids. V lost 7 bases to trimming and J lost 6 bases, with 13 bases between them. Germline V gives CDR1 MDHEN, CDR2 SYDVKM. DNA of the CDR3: TGTGCCAGCACCCGACTCAAGGGCGAGCAGTACTTC. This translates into CASTRLKGEQYF.

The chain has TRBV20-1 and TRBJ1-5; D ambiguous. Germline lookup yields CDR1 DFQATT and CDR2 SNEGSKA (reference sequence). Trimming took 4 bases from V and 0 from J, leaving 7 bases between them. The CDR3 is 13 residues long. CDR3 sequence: CSATTDSNQPQHF. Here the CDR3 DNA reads TGCAGTGCTACAACAGATAGCAATCAGCCCCAGCATTTT.

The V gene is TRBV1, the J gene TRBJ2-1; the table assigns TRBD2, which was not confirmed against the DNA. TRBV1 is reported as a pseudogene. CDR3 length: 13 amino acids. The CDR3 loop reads CTSSPSPCNEQFF. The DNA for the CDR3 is TGCACCAGCAGCCCCTCCCCCTGCAATGAGCAGTTCTTC.

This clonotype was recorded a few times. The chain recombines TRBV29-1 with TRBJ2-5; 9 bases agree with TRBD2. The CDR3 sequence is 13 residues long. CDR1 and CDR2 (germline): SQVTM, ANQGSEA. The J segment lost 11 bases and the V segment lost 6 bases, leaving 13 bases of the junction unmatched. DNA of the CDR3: TGCAGCGTCGGCGGGACTAGCTGGAGGGAGCAGTACTTC. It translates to CSVGGTSWREQYF.

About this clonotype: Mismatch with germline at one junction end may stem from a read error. For the CDR3, the DNA is TGTGCCAGCAGCAAGGAGGTCCGGGCAGAGACCCTGTACTTC. Protein: CASSKEVRAETLYF. The chain employs TRBV7-9 and TRBJ2-5; perhaps TRBD2 as D (5 bases). Germline V gene data show CDR1 as SEHNR and CDR2 as FQNEAQ (reference sequence). The CDR3 is 14 amino acids.

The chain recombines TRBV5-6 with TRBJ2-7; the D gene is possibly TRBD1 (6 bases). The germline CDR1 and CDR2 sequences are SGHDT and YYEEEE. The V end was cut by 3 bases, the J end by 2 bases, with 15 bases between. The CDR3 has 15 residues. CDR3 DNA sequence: TGTGCCAGCAGCTGGTCCGGGACAACGGCCTACGAGCAGTACTTC. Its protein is CASSWSGTTAYEQYF.

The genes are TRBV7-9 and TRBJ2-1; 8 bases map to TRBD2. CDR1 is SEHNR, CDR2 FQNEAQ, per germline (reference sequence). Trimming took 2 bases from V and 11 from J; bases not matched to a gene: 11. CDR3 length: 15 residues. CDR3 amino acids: CASSLTGGSTMKQFF. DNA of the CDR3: TGTGCCAGCAGCTTAACGGGGGGGAGTACAATGAAGCAGTTCTTC.

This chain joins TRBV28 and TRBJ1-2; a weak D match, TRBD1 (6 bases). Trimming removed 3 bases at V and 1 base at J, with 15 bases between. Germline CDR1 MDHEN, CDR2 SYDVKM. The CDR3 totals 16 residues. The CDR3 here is CASSLFRGGFNYGYTF. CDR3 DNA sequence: TGTGCCAGCAGTTTGTTTCGGGGGGGCTTTAACTATGGCTACACCTTC.

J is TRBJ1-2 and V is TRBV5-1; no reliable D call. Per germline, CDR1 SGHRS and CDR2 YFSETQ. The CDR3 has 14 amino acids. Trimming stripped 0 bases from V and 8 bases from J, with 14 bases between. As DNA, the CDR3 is TGCGCCAGCAGCTTGGTAGCCTCCCGGGCAGGCTACACCTTC. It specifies CASSLVASRAGYTF.

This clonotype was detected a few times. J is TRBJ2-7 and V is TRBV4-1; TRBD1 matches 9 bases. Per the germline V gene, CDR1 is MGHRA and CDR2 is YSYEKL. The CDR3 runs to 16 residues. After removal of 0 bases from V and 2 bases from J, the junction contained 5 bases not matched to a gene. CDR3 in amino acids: CASSQDRTGATYEQYF. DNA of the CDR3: TGCGCCAGCAGCCAAGATCGGACAGGGGCGACCTACGAGCAGTACTTC.